Listed here are 7 T cell receptor beta chains from one sample, sequenced in a study of CD8 T cells in Susac syndrome. cDNA came from about 0.5 to 1 ug RNA primed by random hexamers. Each CDR3 protein gets one entry after TCRdb re-called the immunoSEQ multiplex PCR reads with MiXCR. The table has about 200,000 distinct CDR3 sequences, about 94% seen once. The sequencing sample was made of CD8+ T cells from PBMCs. The receptors stem from a human donor with multiple sclerosis.

The J gene is TRBJ2-5, the V gene TRBV4-2; D tentatively reads TRBD1 or TRBD2 (5 bases each). Germline-derived CDR1 and CDR2 are LGHNA and YNFKEQ. The CDR3 has 18 amino acids. Trimming took off 0 bases at V and 4 bases at J, with 21 bases between the two ends. The CDR3 loop is CASSQDPWDAVEGETQYF. CDR3 DNA: TGTGCCAGCAGCCAAGATCCCTGGGACGCCGTCGAGGGAGAGACCCAGTACTTC.

The chain joins TRBV6-5 to TRBJ2-6, with a possible D match to TRBD1 (5 bases). Germline CDR1 is MNHEY and CDR2 is SVGAGI. The CDR3 covers 17 residues. V lost 4 bases and J 3 bases, leaving 16 bases between the germline ends. CDR3 amino acids: CASSSLQGLSGANVLTF. The CDR3 region has the DNA TGTGCCAGCAGTTCGCTGCAGGGCCTAAGTGGGGCCAACGTCCTGACTTTC.

This sequence joins TRBV7-9 and TRBJ2-1; no clear D gene. The CDR3 contains 14 residues. Trimming cost V 3 bases and J 8 bases, with 14 bases left between them. CDR1 is SEHNR and CDR2 is FQNEAQ in the germline V gene (reference sequence). The CDR3 region has the DNA TGTGCCAGCAGCTTCGAGAACGCTTACCATGAGCAGTTCTTC. Translated, it gives CASSFENAYHEQFF.

This chain uses TRBV20-1 with TRBJ1-2, with a tentative D call TRBD1 (5 bases). Trimming took off 5 bases at V and 8 bases at J, with 12 bases between the two ends. CDR1 is DFQATT, CDR2 SNEGSKA, per germline (reference sequence). There are 11 residues in the CDR3. CDR3 sequence (DNA): TGCAGTGCTTCCCGAGGGACCGGCTACACCTTC. This gives the protein CSASRGTGYTF.

The CDR3 region is CASSRGPGQGVIQNEKLFF. As DNA, the CDR3 is TGTGCCAGCAGCCGCGGGCCGGGACAGGGGGTCATCCAGAATGAAAAACTGTTTTTT. V gene TRBV5-6 combines with J gene TRBJ1-4, with 11 bases fitting TRBD1. V lost 4 bases, J lost 5 bases, and 16 bases stayed unmatched. This CDR3 comprises 19 residues. The germline gives CDR1 SGHDT, CDR2 YYEEEE.

The chain recombines TRBV6-5 with TRBJ2-5, with 7 bases matching TRBD2. The CDR3 consists of 13 residues. V lost 5 bases to trimming and J lost 5 bases; unmatched junction nucleotides: 5. Germline CDR1 is MNHEY and CDR2 is SVGAGI. The chain's CDR3 is CASSPWGGETQYF. Here the CDR3 DNA reads TGTGCCAGCAGTCCGTGGGGGGGGGAGACCCAGTACTTC.

This chain uses TRBV20-1 with TRBJ2-1, with D perhaps assigned TRBD1 or TRBD2 (5 bases each). The CDR3 covers 16 residues. CDR1 is DFQATT, CDR2 SNEGSKA, per germline (reference sequence). V lost 1 base to trimming and J lost 7 bases, with 20 bases between them. The CDR3 loop reads CSARARDESSPNEQFF. The CDR3 DNA reads TGCAGTGCTAGAGCCCGGGACGAAAGTTCGCCGAATGAGCAGTTCTTC.